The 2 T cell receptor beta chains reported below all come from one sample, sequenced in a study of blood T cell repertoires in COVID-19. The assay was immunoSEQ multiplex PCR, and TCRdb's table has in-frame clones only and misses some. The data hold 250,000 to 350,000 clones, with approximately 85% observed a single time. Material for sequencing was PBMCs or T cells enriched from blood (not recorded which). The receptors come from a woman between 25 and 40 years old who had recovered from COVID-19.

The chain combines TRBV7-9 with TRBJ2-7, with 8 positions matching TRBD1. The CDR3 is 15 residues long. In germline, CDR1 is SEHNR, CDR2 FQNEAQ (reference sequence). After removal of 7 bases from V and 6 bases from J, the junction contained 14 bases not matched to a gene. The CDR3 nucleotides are TGTGCCAGCACCCCCCTGTGGGCAGGGGGCGGCGAGCAGTACTTC. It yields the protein CASTPLWAGGGEQYF.

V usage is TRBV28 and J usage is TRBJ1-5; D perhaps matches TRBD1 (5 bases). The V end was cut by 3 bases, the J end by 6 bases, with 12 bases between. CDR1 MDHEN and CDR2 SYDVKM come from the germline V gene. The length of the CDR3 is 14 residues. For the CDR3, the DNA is TGTGCCAGCAGTTTCGCGGGGGGTGGTCAGCCCCAGCATTTT. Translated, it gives CASSFAGGGQPQHF.